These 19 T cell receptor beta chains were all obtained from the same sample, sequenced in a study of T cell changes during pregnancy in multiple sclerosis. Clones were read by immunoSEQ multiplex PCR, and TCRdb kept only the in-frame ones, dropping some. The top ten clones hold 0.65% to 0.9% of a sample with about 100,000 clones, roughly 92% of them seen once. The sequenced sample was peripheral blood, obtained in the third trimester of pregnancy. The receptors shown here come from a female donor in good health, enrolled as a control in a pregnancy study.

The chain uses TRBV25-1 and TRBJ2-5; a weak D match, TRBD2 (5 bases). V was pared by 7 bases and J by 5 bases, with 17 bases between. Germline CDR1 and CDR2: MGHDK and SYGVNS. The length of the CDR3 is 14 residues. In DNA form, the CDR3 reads TGTGCCAGCACCAAGTCCCGGGCGGGCGAGACCCAGTACTTC. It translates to CASTKSRAGETQYF.

CDR3 in DNA: TGTGCCAGCAGCTGGACTAGCGGGGCCTACAATGAGCAGTTCTTC. Translating it yields CASSWTSGAYNEQFF. This sequence joins TRBV7-9 and TRBJ2-1; the match to TRBD2 covers 12 bases. This CDR3 has 15 residues. The germline V gene has CDR1 SEHNR and CDR2 FQNEAQ (reference sequence). Germline trimming cut 4 bases from V and 2 bases from J; bases unmatched to any gene: 0.

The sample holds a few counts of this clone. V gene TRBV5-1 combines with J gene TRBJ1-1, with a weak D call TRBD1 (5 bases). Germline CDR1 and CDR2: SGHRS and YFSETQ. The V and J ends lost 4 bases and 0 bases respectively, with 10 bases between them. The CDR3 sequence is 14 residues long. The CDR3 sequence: CASSGGTVNTEAFF. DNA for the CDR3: TGCGCCAGCAGCGGCGGGACGGTGAACACTGAAGCTTTCTTT.

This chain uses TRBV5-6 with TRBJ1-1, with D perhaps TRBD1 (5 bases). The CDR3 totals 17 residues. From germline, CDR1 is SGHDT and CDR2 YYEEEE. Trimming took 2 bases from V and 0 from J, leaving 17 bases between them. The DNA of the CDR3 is TGTGCCAGCAGCTTATTTAGGTCTGGGGCCATGAACACTGAAGCTTTCTTT. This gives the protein CASSLFRSGAMNTEAFF.

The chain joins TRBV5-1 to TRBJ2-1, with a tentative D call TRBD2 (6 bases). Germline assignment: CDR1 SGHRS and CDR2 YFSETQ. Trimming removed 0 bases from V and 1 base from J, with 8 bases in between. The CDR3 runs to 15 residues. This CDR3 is CASSLAGESYNEQFF. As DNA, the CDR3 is TGCGCCAGCAGCTTGGCGGGGGAGTCCTACAATGAGCAGTTCTTC.

CDR3 region: CASSLAHVQDSSYEQYF. The CDR3, as DNA: TGTGCCAGCAGCTTAGCACATGTTCAGGACAGCTCCTACGAGCAGTACTTC. This chain joins TRBV7-2 and TRBJ2-7; possible D gene TRBD1, 6 bases. Looked up from germline, CDR1 is SGHTA and CDR2 is FQGNSA. V lost 0 bases, J lost 0 bases, and 15 bases lay in between. The CDR3 runs to 17 residues.

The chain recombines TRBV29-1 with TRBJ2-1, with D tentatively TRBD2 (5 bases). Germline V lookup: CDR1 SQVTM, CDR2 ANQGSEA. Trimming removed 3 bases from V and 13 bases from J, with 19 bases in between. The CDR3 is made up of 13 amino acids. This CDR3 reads CSVDPRLEGLQFF. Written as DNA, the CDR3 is TGCAGCGTTGACCCACGCCTTGAGGGATTACAGTTCTTC.

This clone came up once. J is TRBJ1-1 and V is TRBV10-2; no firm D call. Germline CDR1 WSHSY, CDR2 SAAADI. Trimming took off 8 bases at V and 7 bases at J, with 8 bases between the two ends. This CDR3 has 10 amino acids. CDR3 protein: CASGSVEAFF. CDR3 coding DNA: TGCGCCAGCGGGAGTGTTGAAGCTTTCTTT.

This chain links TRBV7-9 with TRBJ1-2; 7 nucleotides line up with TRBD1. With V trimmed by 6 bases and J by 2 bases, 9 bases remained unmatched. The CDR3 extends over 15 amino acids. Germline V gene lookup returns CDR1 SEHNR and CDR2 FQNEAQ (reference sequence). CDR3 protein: CASSSTRDSNYGYTF. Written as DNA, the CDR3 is TGTGCCAGCAGTTCAACCCGGGACAGCAACTATGGCTACACCTTC.

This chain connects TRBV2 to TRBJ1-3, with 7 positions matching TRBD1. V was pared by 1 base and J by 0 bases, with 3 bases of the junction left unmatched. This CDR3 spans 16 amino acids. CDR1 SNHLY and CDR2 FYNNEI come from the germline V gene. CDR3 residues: CASSEGQGNSGNTIYF. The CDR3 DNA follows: TGTGCCAGCAGTGAAGGACAGGGTAACTCTGGAAACACCATATATTTT. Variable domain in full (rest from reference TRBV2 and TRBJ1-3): EPEVTQTPSHQVTQMGQEVILRCVPISNHLYFYWYRQILGQKVEFLVSFYNNEISEKSEIFDDQFSVERPDGSNFTLKIRSTKLEDSAMYFCASSEGQGNSGNTIYFGEGSWLTVV.

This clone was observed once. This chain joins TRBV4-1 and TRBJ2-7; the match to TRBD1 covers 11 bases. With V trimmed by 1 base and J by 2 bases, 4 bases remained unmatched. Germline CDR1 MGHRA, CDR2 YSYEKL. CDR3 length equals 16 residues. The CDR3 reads CASSQVPGQGAYEQYF. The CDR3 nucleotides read TGCGCCAGCAGCCAAGTTCCGGGACAGGGGGCCTACGAGCAGTACTTC.

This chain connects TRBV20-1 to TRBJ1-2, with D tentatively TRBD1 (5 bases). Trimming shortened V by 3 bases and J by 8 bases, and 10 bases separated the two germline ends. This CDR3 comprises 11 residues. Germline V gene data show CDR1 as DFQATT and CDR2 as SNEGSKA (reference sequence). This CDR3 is CSARQDNGYTF. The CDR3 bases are TGCAGTGCTAGGCAGGACAACGGCTACACCTTC.

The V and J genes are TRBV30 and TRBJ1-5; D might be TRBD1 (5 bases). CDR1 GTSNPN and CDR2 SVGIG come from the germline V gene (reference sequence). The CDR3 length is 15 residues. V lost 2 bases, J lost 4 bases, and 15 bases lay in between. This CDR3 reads CAWSRRGRVNQPQHF. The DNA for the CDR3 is TGTGCCTGGAGTAGAAGGGGAAGGGTGAATCAGCCCCAGCATTTT.

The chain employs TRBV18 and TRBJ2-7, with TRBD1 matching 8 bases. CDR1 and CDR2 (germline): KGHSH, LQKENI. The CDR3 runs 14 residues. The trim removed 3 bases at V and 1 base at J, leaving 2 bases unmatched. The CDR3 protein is CASSPRDRSYEQYF. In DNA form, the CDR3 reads TGTGCCAGCTCACCCCGGGACAGGTCCTACGAGCAGTACTTC.

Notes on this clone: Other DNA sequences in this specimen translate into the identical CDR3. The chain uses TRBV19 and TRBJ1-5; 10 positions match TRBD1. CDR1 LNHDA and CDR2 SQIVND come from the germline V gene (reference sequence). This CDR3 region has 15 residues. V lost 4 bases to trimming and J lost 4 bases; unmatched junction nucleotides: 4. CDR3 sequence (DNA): TGTGCCAGTAGTACGACAGGGGGCAGGAATCAGCCCCAGCATTTT. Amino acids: CASSTTGGRNQPQHF.

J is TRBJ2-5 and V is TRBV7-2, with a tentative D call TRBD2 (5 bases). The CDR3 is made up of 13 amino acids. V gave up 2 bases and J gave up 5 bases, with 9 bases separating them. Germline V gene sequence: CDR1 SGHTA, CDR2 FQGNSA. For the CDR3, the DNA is TGTGCCAGCAGCTTAACGGGCGGGGAGACCCAGTACTTC. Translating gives CASSLTGGETQYF.

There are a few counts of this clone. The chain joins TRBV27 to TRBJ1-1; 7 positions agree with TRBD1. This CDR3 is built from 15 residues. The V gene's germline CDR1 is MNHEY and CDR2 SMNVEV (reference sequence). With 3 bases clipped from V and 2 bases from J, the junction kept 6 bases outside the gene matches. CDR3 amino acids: CASSFMGTANTEAFF. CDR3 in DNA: TGTGCCAGCAGTTTTATGGGGACAGCTAACACTGAAGCTTTCTTT.

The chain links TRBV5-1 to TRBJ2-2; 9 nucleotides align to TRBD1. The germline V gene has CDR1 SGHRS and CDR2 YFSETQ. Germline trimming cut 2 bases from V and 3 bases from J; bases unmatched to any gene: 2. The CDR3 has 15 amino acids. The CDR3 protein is CASSLQGADTGELFF. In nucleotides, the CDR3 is TGCGCCAGCAGCTTACAGGGGGCGGACACCGGGGAGCTGTTTTTT.

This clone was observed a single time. The CDR3 reads CAWQLAASYNEQFF. The CDR3 coding sequence is TGTGCCTGGCAGCTAGCGGCTTCGTACAATGAGCAGTTCTTC. This rearrangement joins TRBV30 to TRBJ2-1, with TRBD2 matching 7 bases. CDR3 length: 14 residues. Germline values: CDR1 GTSNPN, CDR2 SVGIG (reference sequence). Trimming cost V 5 bases and J 4 bases; bases outside gene matches: 8.